This record covers a single T cell receptor beta chain. This clonotype was picked up one time. Its cognate antigen has yet to be identified. No quality values exist for individual bases; no much larger clone is one base distant. Weak support is all one read offers. Instrument on record: Illumina HiSeq 2000. TCR beta chain libraries were generated by multiplex PCR amplification. High-throughput sequencing was used to analyze the amplified TCR beta chain products. In TCRdb, the public reads were trimmed at Q25 with fastp and aligned with MiXCR, with productive beta chains retained. Entries are consolidated by CDR3 protein sequence, retaining the most common genes and DNA. This sample is represented by fewer than 200,000 distinct CDR3 sequences; 30% to 35% of them were singletons. The leading ten clones occupy 3.5% to 4.5% of the sample. The lymph node samples were taken from the axillary draining lymph nodes of breast cancer patients.

After removal of 4 bases from V and 8 bases from J, the junction retains 3 bases not matched to a gene. From the germline V gene (reference sequence), CDR1 is DFQATT and CDR2 is SNEGSKA. Including the terminal cysteine and phenylalanine, the CDR3 comprises 12 residues. The sequence is cut down to CDR3 DNA, 36 bases in frame from base 1. The record originates from a study of breast tumors, draining lymph nodes, adjacent tissues (dated by TCRdb to about 2016). Regarding the complete study: TCR beta repertoires were compared across tumor, adjacent nontumor tissue and axillary lymph nodes obtained from breast cancer patients. The study was designed to assess the relationships and possible T-cell exchange between tumor, surrounding tissue and draining lymph node repertoires in human breast cancer. Overall study results and their limits: A scenario in which most tumor T cells derive from the lymph node and then expand within tumor tissue was judged to be consistent with the data. Tumors showed preferential V and J gene usage, and their T-cell repertoire diversity fell below that of lymph nodes yet above that of nontumor tissue. In luminal-like breast cancer, tumor and nontumor tissue repertoires resembled each other significantly more than in basal-like breast cancer. The conclusion that tumor T cells originate in lymph nodes was presented as consistent with a hypothesis rather than as directly demonstrated.

Sequenced: axillary lymph node tissue. The V and J genes are TRBV20-1 and TRBJ2-1; TRBD1 agrees with 9 junctional bases. The receptor was derived from a female donor with breast cancer. Some clones in this sample may be carry-over from other donors' samples. The DNA sequence follows: TGCAGTGCTACCGACAGGGGGGATGAGCAGTTCTTC. Its protein reads: CSATDRGDEQFF.